These 14 T cell receptor beta chains originate from one sample sequenced in a study of T cell clones after liver transplantation. Assay: immunoSEQ multiplex PCR; the TCRdb copy retains only in-frame clones and omits some. The data show under 90,000 clones, with roughly 80% seen just once and about 0.64% held by the top ten. Here the sequenced sample was CD4+ T cells from blood, taken before liver transplant. The receptors shown here come from a human donor who received a liver transplant.

The chain has TRBV28 and TRBJ1-1; no reliable D call. This CDR3 spans 16 amino acids. Trimming shortened V by 2 bases and J by 1 base, and 14 bases separated the two germline ends. Germline CDR1 reads MDHEN; CDR2 reads SYDVKM. The CDR3 reads CASSLVRRRRNTEAFF. In DNA, the CDR3 is TGTGCCAGCAGTTTAGTTCGGCGACGGAGGAACACTGAAGCTTTCTTT.

This sequence joins TRBV15 and TRBJ2-7; 8 positions agree with TRBD2. Losses at the gene ends were 8 bases for V and 3 bases for J; bases not matched to a gene: 12. This CDR3 contains 15 residues. Per the germline V gene, CDR1 is LNHNV and CDR2 is YYDKDF (reference sequence). The CDR3 region is CATSRGGWSFYEQYF. CDR3 in DNA: TGTGCCACCTCTCGGGGGGGTTGGAGCTTCTACGAGCAGTACTTC.

This chain links TRBV4-2 with TRBJ2-5, with no clear D. The germline gives CDR1 LGHNA, CDR2 YNFKEQ. The length of the CDR3 is 15 residues. Deletions cut 0 bases from V and 5 bases from J, with 13 bases between. CDR3 in amino acids: CASSQDQSVGETQYF. The CDR3 nucleotides read TGTGCCAGCAGCCAAGATCAGAGCGTCGGGGAGACCCAGTACTTC.

The chain couples TRBV28 to TRBJ1-2, with D tentatively TRBD1 (5 bases). The CDR3 totals 14 residues. Trimming took off 2 bases at V and 4 bases at J, with 11 bases between the two ends. CDR1 is MDHEN and CDR2 is SYDVKM in the germline V gene. The CDR3 bases are TGTGCCAGCAGTTTAAGGGGCCCGCCCTATGGCTACACCTTC. Translating gives CASSLRGPPYGYTF.

V gene TRBV7-2 combines with J gene TRBJ2-7; 10 bases agree with TRBD2. The CDR3 is 16 residues long. Germline assignment: CDR1 SGHTA and CDR2 FQGNSA. With V trimmed by 2 bases and J by 5 bases, 9 bases remained unmatched. The CDR3 sequence: CASSLRLAGARDEQYF. CDR3 nucleotides: TGTGCCAGCAGCTTAAGGCTAGCGGGAGCCAGGGACGAGCAGTACTTC. The whole variable domain, filled in from reference TRBV7-2 and TRBJ2-7, reads GAGVSQSPSNKVTEKGKDVELRCDPISGHTALYWYRQSLGQGLEFLIYFQGNSAPDKSGLPSDRFSAERTGGSVSTLTIQRTQQEDSAVYLCASSLRLAGARDEQYFGPGTRLTVT.

The V gene is TRBV4-2, the J gene TRBJ2-7; TRBD2 aligns across 15 bases. V trimming: 4 bases; J trimming: 1 base; junction bases outside the gene matches: 17. The length of the CDR3 is 21 residues. Germline V gene data show CDR1 as LGHNA and CDR2 as YNFKEQ. Written as DNA, the CDR3 is TGTGCCAGCAGCCCACTCTCAACCCCCGGACTAGCGGGAGGGCCGTCCTACGAGCAGTACTTC. This gives the protein CASSPLSTPGLAGGPSYEQYF.

V gene TRBV6-5 combines with J gene TRBJ1-5, with 9 nucleotides matching TRBD1. Trimming removed 5 bases from V and 6 bases from J; junction bases left unmatched: 2. This CDR3 has 13 residues. Looked up from germline, CDR1 is MNHEY and CDR2 is SVGAGI. The CDR3 nucleotides are TGTGCCAGCAGTCGGGACAGGGTTCAGCCCCAGCATTTT. Protein product: CASSRDRVQPQHF.

The rearrangement links TRBV28 to TRBJ1-4; 8 bases are shared with TRBD1. V lost 7 bases, J lost 10 bases, and 11 bases stayed unmatched. The CDR3 length is 14 residues. The germline V gene encodes CDR1 MDHEN and CDR2 SYDVKM. As DNA, the CDR3 is TGTGCCAGCAAAAGGACAGGGCTGGGGGGAAAACTGTTTTTT. It yields the protein CASKRTGLGGKLFF.

V gene TRBV28 combines with J gene TRBJ2-7, with TRBD1 identical over 7 bases. Germline V CDR1 and CDR2: MDHEN, SYDVKM. Trimming at V came to 6 bases and at J to 0 bases, leaving 8 bases not matched to a gene. The CDR3 is 15 amino acids. This CDR3 is CASRPSDRASYEQYF. CDR3 DNA sequence: TGTGCCAGCAGACCCTCTGACAGGGCCTCCTACGAGCAGTACTTC.

This clone was observed a single time. The V call is TRBV12-2, the J call TRBJ1-1; the D call TRBD1 from the table was never checked on the DNA. TRBV12-2 is given as a pseudogene. The CDR3 runs 16 residues. CDR3 residues: CASRSDRGRPNTEAFF. The CDR3 DNA reads TGTGCAAGTCGCTCGGACAGGGGGAGGCCGAACACTGAAGCTTTCTTT.

This CDR3 reads CASSPQRGGGHEQFF. The DNA for the CDR3 is TGTGCCAGCTCACCACAAAGAGGGGGCGGTCATGAGCAGTTCTTC. The chain links TRBV18 to TRBJ2-1; 7 nucleotides match TRBD1. CDR3 length: 15 residues. CDR1 and CDR2 (germline): KGHSH, LQKENI. Trimming took 1 base from V and 8 from J; bases not matched to a gene: 8.

The chain is built from TRBV15 and TRBJ1-2; 7 bases align to TRBD1. V shed 5 bases, J shed 1 base, and the junction held 7 bases outside the gene matches. This CDR3 has 15 residues. The germline CDR1 and CDR2 sequences are LNHNV and YYDKDF (reference sequence). This chain's CDR3 is CATSPLGQSNYGYTF. The CDR3 DNA reads TGTGCCACCAGCCCCCTGGGACAGAGTAACTATGGCTACACCTTC.

The chain links TRBV19 to TRBJ1-5; D perhaps matches TRBD1 (6 bases). V gave up 3 bases and J gave up 5 bases, with 11 bases separating them. CDR3 length: 14 residues. The germline CDR1 and CDR2 sequences are LNHDA and SQIVND (reference sequence). CDR3 residues: CASSIHRVDQPQHF. The CDR3 nucleotides read TGTGCCAGTAGTATCCACAGGGTTGATCAGCCCCAGCATTTT. Filled out from reference TRBV19 and TRBJ1-5, the complete variable domain reads DGGITQSPKYLFRKEGQNVTLSCEQNLNHDAMYWYRQDPGQGLRLIYYSQIVNDFQKGDIAEGYSVSREKKESFPLTVTSAQKNPTAFYLCASSIHRVDQPQHFGDGTRLSIL.

J is TRBJ2-1 and V is TRBV28; TRBD1 matches at 9 bases. CDR3 size: 14 residues. Per the germline V gene, CDR1 is MDHEN and CDR2 is SYDVKM. Trimming removed 3 bases from V and 6 bases from J; junction bases left unmatched: 3. CDR3 residues: CASSFGDRVNEQFF. The DNA for the CDR3 is TGTGCCAGCAGTTTTGGGGACAGGGTCAATGAGCAGTTCTTC.